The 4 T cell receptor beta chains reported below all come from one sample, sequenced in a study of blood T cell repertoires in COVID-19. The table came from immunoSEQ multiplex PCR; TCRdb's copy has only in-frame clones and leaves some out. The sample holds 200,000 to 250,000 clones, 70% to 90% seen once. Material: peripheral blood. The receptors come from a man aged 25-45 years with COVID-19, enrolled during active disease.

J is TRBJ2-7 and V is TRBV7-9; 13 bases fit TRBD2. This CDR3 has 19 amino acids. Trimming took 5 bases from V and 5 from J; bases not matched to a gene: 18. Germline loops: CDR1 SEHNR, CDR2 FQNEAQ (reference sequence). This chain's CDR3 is CASSPPLTSGGAVRHEQYF. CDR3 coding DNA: TGTGCCAGCAGCCCACCCCTTACTAGCGGGGGGGCCGTTCGCCACGAGCAGTACTTC.

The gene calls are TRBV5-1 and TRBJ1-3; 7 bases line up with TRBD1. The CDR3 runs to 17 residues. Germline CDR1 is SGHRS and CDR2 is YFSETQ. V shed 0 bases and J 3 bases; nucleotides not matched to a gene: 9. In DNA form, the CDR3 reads TGCGCCAGCAGCTTGGCAGGACAGGTTTCTTATGGAAACACCATATATTTT. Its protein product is CASSLAGQVSYGNTIYF.

CDR3 bases: TGTGCCAGCAGCCCCTATGGACGGGGGAACACTGAAGCTTTCTTT. Translating gives CASSPYGRGNTEAFF. V is TRBV3-1 (or the pseudogene TRBV3-2) and J is TRBJ1-1; unclear D gene. V lost 4 bases and J lost 1, with 13 bases in between. This CDR3 spans 15 amino acids. The germline CDR1 and CDR2 sequences are LGHDT and YNNKEL (reference sequence).

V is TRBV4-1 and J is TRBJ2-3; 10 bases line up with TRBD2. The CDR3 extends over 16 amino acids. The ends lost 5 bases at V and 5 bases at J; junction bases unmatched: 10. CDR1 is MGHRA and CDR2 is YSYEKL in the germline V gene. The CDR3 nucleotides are TGCGCCAGCAGCTCGCCTAGCGGGAGTGGCAGAGATACGCAGTATTTT. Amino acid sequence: CASSSPSGSGRDTQYF.